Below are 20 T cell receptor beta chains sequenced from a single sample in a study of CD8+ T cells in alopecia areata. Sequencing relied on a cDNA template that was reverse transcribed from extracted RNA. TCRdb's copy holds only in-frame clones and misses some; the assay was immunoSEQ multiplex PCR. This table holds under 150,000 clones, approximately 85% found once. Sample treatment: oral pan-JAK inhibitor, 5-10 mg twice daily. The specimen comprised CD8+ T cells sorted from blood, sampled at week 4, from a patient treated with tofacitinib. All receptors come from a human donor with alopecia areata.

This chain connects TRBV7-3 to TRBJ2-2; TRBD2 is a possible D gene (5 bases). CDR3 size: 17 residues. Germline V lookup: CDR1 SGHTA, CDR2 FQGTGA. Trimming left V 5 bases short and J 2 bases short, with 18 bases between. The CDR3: CASSPSSSEPNTGELFF. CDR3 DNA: TGTGCCAGCAGCCCTTCTAGCTCGGAGCCTAACACCGGGGAGCTGTTTTTT. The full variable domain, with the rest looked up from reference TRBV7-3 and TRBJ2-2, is GAGVSQTPSNKVTEKGKYVELRCDPISGHTALYWYRQSLGQGPEFLIYFQGTGAADDSGLPNDRFFAVRPEGSVSTLKIQRTERGDSAVYLCASSPSSSEPNTGELFFGEGSRLTVL.

The CDR3: CSVGIETPSYEQYF. The DNA for the CDR3 is TGCAGCGTCGGAATTGAGACCCCCAGCTACGAGCAGTACTTC. V and J are TRBV29-1 and TRBJ2-7; D gene ambiguous. The germline CDR1 and CDR2 sequences are SQVTM and ANQGSEA. V lost 6 bases, J lost 3 bases, and 18 bases lay in between. The CDR3 covers 14 residues.

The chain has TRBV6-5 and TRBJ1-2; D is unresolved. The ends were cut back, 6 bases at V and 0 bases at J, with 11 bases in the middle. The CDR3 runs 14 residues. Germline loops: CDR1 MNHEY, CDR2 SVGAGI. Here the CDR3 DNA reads TGTGCCAGCAGCCTAGATCACTCTAACTATGGCTACACCTTC. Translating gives CASSLDHSNYGYTF.

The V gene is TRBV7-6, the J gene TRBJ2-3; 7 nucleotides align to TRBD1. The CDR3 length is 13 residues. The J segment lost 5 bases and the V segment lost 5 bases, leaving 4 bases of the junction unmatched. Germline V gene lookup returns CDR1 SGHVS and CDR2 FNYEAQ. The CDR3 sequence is CASSTSGGDTQYF. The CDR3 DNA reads TGTGCCAGCAGCACTTCAGGGGGAGATACGCAGTATTTT.

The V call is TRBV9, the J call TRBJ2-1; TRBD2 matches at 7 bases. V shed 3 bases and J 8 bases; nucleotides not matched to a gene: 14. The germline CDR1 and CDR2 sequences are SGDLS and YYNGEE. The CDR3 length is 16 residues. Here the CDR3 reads CASSAINRGGRDEQFF. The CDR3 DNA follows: TGTGCCAGCAGCGCGATAAATCGCGGGGGTCGCGATGAGCAGTTCTTC.

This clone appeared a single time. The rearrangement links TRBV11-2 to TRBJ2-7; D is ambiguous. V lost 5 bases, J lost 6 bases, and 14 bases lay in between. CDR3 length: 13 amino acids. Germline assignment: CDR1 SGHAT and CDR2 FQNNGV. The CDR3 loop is CASSPAPGLEQYF. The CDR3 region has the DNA TGTGCCAGCAGCCCCGCCCCCGGTCTCGAGCAGTACTTC. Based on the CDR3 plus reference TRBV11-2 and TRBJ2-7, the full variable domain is EAGVAQSPRYKIIEKRQSVAFWCNPISGHATLYWYQQILGQGPKLLIQFQNNGVVDDSQLPKDRFSAERLKGVDSTLKIQPAKLEDSAVYLCASSPAPGLEQYFGPGTRLTVT.

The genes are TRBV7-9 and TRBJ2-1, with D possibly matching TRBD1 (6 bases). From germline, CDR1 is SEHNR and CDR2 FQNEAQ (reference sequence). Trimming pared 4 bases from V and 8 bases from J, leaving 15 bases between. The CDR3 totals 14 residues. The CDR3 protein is CASSSPQGIHEQFF. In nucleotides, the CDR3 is TGTGCCAGCAGCTCCCCTCAGGGGATCCATGAGCAGTTCTTC.

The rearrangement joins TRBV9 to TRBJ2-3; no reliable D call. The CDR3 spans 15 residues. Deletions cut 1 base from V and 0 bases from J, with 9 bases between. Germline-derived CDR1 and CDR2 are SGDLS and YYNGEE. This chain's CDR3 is CASSVFSGSTDTQYF. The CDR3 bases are TGTGCCAGCAGCGTATTCTCCGGGAGCACAGATACGCAGTATTTT.

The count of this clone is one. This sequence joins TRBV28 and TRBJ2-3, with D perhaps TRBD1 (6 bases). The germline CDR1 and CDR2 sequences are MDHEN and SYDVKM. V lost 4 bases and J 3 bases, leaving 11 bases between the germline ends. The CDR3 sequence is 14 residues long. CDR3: CASSYRVSTDTQYF. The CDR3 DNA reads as TGTGCCAGCAGTTACAGGGTTTCGACAGATACGCAGTATTTT.

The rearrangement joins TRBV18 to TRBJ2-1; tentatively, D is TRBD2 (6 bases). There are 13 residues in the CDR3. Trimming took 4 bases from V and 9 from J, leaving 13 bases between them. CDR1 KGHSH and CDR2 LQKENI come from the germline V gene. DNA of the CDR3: TGTGCCAGCTCACTATTACCGGAGGGTGAGCAGTTCTTC. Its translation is CASSLLPEGEQFF.

CDR3 DNA: TGCAGCGTTGAAGATCTCAGAATCTCCTACAATGAGCAGTTCTTC. Translation gives CSVEDLRISYNEQFF. This chain connects TRBV29-1 to TRBJ2-1; no firm D call. Trimming stripped 0 bases from V and 0 bases from J, with 9 bases between. This CDR3 region has 15 residues. Germline V gene data show CDR1 as SQVTM and CDR2 as ANQGSEA.

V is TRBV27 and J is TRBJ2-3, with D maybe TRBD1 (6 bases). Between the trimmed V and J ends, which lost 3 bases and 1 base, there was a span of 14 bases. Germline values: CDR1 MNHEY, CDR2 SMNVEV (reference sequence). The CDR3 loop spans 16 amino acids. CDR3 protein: CASSLWQGPRTDTQYF. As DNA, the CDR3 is TGTGCCAGCAGTTTGTGGCAGGGGCCCCGCACAGATACGCAGTATTTT.

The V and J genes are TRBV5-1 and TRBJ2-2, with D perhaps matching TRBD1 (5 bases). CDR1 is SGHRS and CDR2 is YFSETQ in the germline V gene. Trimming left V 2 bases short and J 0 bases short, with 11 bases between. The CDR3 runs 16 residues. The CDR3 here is CASSFGWGANTGELFF. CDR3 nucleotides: TGCGCCAGCAGCTTTGGGTGGGGCGCGAACACCGGGGAGCTGTTTTTT. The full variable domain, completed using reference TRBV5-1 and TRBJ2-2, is KAGVTQTPRYLIKTRGQQVTLSCSPISGHRSVSWYQQTPGQGLQFLFEYFSETQRNKGNFPGRFSGRQFSNSRSEMNVSTLELGDSALYLCASSFGWGANTGELFFGEGSRLTVL.

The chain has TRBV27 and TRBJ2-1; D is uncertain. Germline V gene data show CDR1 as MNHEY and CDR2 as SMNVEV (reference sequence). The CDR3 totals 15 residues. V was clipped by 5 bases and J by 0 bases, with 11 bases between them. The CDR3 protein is CASSLLPSSYNEQFF. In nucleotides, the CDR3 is TGTGCCAGCAGTCTTCTACCGAGCTCCTACAATGAGCAGTTCTTC.

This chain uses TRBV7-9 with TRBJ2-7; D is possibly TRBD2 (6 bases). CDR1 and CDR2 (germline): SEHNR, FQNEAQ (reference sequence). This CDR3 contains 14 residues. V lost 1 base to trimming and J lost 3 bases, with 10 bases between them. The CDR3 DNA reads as TGTGCCAGCAGCTTAGGGGGAGGAGGCTACGAGCAGTACTTC. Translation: CASSLGGGGYEQYF.

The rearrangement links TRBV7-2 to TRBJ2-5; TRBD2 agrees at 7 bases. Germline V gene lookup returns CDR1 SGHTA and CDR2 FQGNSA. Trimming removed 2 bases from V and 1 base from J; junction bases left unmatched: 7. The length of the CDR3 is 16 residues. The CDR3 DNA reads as TGTGCCAGCAGCTTATCCTCCGGGACTACCCAAGAGACCCAGTACTTC. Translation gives CASSLSSGTTQETQYF. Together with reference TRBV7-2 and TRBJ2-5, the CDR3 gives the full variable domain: GAGVSQSPSNKVTEKGKDVELRCDPISGHTALYWYRQSLGQGLEFLIYFQGNSAPDKSGLPSDRFSAERTGGSVSTLTIQRTQQEDSAVYLCASSLSSGTTQETQYFGPGTRLLVL.

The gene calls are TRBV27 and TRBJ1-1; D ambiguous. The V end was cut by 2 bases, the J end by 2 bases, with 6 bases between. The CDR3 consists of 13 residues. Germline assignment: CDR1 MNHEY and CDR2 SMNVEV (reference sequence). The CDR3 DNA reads TGTGCCAGCAGTTTAGGGATTAACACTGAAGCTTTCTTT. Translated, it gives CASSLGINTEAFF.

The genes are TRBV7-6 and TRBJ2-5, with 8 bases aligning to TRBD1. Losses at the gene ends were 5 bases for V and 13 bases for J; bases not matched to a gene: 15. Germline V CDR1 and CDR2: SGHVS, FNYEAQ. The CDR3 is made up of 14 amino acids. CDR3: CASSPGTGFPEGYF. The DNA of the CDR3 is TGTGCCAGCAGCCCCGGGACAGGCTTCCCAGAGGGGTACTTC.

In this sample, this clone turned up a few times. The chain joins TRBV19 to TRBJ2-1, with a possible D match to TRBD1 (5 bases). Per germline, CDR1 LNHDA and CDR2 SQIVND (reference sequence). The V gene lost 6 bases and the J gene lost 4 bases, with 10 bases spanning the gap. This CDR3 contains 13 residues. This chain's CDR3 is CASSRTPYNEQFF. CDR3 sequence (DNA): TGTGCCAGTAGCCGGACACCTTACAATGAGCAGTTCTTC.

CDR3 DNA: TGTGCCAGCAACCCGGGACAACAAAAAAACATTCAGTACTTC. This gives the protein CASNPGQQKNIQYF. The V gene is TRBV9, the J gene TRBJ2-4; tentatively, D is TRBD1 (6 bases). Germline loops: CDR1 SGDLS, CDR2 YYNGEE. The CDR3 sequence is 14 residues long. V lost 6 bases and J 4 bases, leaving 14 bases between the germline ends.